This T cell receptor beta chain came from a study of T cells after yellow fever vaccination. Study-level information: Low-cell-number fractions were prepared with SMART-Seq v4 Ultra Low Input.

The study, taken as a whole, reports: Re-detected after boosting: most primary clones, 96% of CD4 and about 90% of CD8.

The ends were cut back, 9 bases at V and 6 bases at J, with 13 bases in the middle. This CDR3 contains 13 residues. From germline, CDR1 is KGHDR and CDR2 SFDVKD. This clonotype was picked up many times. What it recognizes is unknown. UMIs and a universal primer site were added when TCR cDNA was made by 5'RACE template switching. TCRdb used MiXCR to reprocess the 5' RACE reads, holding one entry per CDR3 protein. The sample consists of hundreds of thousands of distinct CDR3 sequences, roughly 20% of them appearing once. The source was PBMCs, collected before the yellow fever booster vaccination. This TCR was recovered from a man aged 18 to 30 who received the YFV17D yellow fever vaccine. V is TRBV24-1 and J is TRBJ2-2; D unresolved. The DNA for the CDR3 is TGTGCCACCTCAGAAGGGATCGCCGGGGAGCTGTTTTTT. It encodes CATSEGIAGELFF.